The clone carrying this TCR beta chain was counted between two and nine times. Antigen unknown. Germline CDR1 SNHLY, CDR2 FYNNEI. V lost 6 bases, J lost 1 base, and 7 bases lay in between. This CDR3 has 12 amino acids. This specimen belongs to a study of early T cells in non-severe SARS-CoV-2 infection. Whole-study findings and limits: Matches to VDJdb favored anti-spike CD8 responses and missed private and CD4 specificities.

TCRdb reanalysed the 5' RACE reads using MiXCR and keeps one entry per CDR3 protein. The sample records 55,000 to 80,000 distinct CDR3 sequences, roughly 10% being singletons. Sequenced: whole blood. The TCR was taken from an adult who was a healthcare worker with PCR-confirmed SARS-CoV-2 infection or an uninfected control (not recorded which). This chain connects TRBV2 to TRBJ2-7; D uncertain. The CDR3 reads CASSGSSYEQYF. DNA of the CDR3: TGTGCCAGCAGCGGTAGTTCCTACGAGCAGTACTTC.